This entry is about one TCR beta chain. Its antigen is undetermined. This specimen comes from a study of T cells in localized non-small cell lung cancer. Data came from immunoSEQ multiplex PCR; TCRdb stores just in-frame clones and leaves some out. The sample holds 25,000 to 35,000 clones; around 90% are singletons and the top ten take less than 3%. The CDR3 consists of 15 residues. Germline V gene sequence: CDR1 SNHLY, CDR2 FYNNEI. The V end was cut by 7 bases, the J end by 0 bases, with 15 bases between. Broader study findings: Of the tissues analyzed, uninvolved adjacent lung showed maximal T cell clonality, greater than tumor.

This sequence joins TRBV2 and TRBJ1-2; D possibly corresponds to TRBD1 (5 bases). This clonotype was obtained from a female donor of 60 years or more with stage I lung adenocarcinoma. Sequencing used peripheral blood, obtained before any cancer treatment. CDR3 protein: CASTLRQTTNYGYTF. As DNA, the CDR3 is TGTGCCAGCACCCTCCGACAGACAACTAACTATGGCTACACCTTC.